This is a list of T cell receptor beta chains from one sample in a study of blood T cell repertoires in COVID-19. Measured with immunoSEQ multiplex PCR; TCRdb has only the in-frame clones, and not every one. Of 160,000 or so clones in the sample, approximately 80% were seen once. The sequenced sample consisted of PBMCs or T cells enriched from blood (not recorded which). These receptors were taken from a man in his forties who had recovered from COVID-19. Both conserved end residues are part of each CDR3. A D gene is named only where the DNA matches it firmly. Size values are once, few and many counts, or a class for expanded clones, and some rows have none.

>.|TRBV6-5|15|TRBJ1-3|.
CASSWGTTSGNTIYF
TGTGCCAGCAGTTGGGGGACAACCTCTGGAAACACCATATATTTT
>.|TRBV15|16|TRBJ1-3|.
CATSRDRTVSGNTIYF
TGTGCCACCAGCAGAGATCGGACAGTATCTGGAAACACCATATATTTT
>.|TRBV30|13|TRBJ1-1|once
CAWSVGVNTEAFF
TGTGCCTGGAGTGTAGGGGTGAACACTGAAGCTTTCTTT
>.|TRBV11-3|15|TRBJ2-1|.
CASSLTVSSYNEQFF
TGTGCCAGCAGCTTAACGGTGAGCTCCTACAATGAGCAGTTCTTC
>.|TRBV10-1|11|TRBJ1-2|.
CASQGYGGYTF
TGCGCCAGCCAGGGCTACGGCGGCTACACCTTC
>.|TRBV7-9|17|TRBJ1-1|many
CASSLASLLRRNTEAFF
TGTGCCAGCAGCTTAGCAAGCCTTCTAAGGAGGAACACTGAAGCTTTCTTT
>TRBD2|TRBV5-5|17|TRBJ2-3|.
CASSSSPAGGSTDTQYF
TGTGCCAGCAGCTCGTCTCCGGCGGGGGGGAGCACAGATACGCAGTATTTT
>.|TRBV2|14|TRBJ1-4|.
CASSVSRTNEKLFF
TGTGCCAGCAGTGTCTCGCGGACTAATGAAAAACTGTTTTTT
>.|TRBV18|14|TRBJ1-5|.
CASSPGQSQSPQHF
TGTGCCAGCTCACCAGGACAGAGCCAATCGCCCCAGCATTTT
>.|TRBV19|14|TRBJ2-3|.
CASSQADRVDTQYF
TGTGCCAGTAGTCAAGCGGACCGTGTGGATACGCAGTATTTT
>TRBD1|TRBV5-4|14|TRBJ1-3|.
CASSLGQGANTIYF
TGTGCCAGCAGCTTGGGGCAGGGGGCAAACACCATATATTTT
>.|TRBV11-2|13|TRBJ2-7|.
CASSLGPGDEQYF
TGTGCCAGCAGCTTAGGGCCAGGGGACGAGCAGTACTTC
>.|TRBV10-3|15|TRBJ1-2|.
CAITGVTGKHYGYTF
TGTGCCATCACGGGTGTAACAGGGAAGCACTATGGCTACACCTTC
>.|TRBV6-5|14|TRBJ1-1|.
CASRSGEKNTEAFF
TGTGCCAGCAGGTCGGGTGAAAAGAACACTGAAGCTTTCTTT
>.|TRBV19|14|TRBJ1-2|.
CASSSQGGSYGYTF
TGTGCCAGTAGTTCGCAAGGGGGTAGCTATGGCTACACCTTC
>.|TRBV5-1|17|TRBJ2-2|.
CASRQNPKTGANGELFF
TGCGCCAGCAGACAGAATCCAAAGACAGGCGCCAACGGGGAGCTGTTTTTT
>TRBD1|TRBV5-5|15|TRBJ1-5|.
CASSLWDRGGQPQHF
TGTGCCAGCAGCTTGTGGGACAGGGGTGGTCAGCCCCAGCATTTT
>.|TRBV13|13|TRBJ2-3|.
CASSLEGTDTQYF
TGTGCCAGCAGCCTGGAGGGCACAGATACGCAGTATTTT
>.|TRBV11-1|14|TRBJ1-2|.
CASRSGSGPYGYTF
TGTGCCAGCAGGTCGGGATCTGGGCCCTATGGCTACACCTTC
>TRBD2|TRBV7-3|16|TRBJ2-3|.
CASSPQRGGLTDTQYF
TGTGCCAGCAGCCCCCAGCGGGGGGGGTTAACAGATACGCAGTATTTT
>TRBD1|TRBV28|20|TRBJ1-5|.
CASSLALETGLKGSNQPQHF
TGTGCCAGCAGTTTGGCGCTGGAGACAGGGTTAAAGGGTAGCAATCAGCCCCAGCATTTT
>.|TRBV19|11|TRBJ1-2|.
CASSWGVGYTF
TGTGCCAGTAGTTGGGGAGTTGGCTACACCTTC
>.|TRBV4-1|14|TRBJ2-2|.
CASSQARGTGELFF
TGCGCCAGCAGCCAAGCCCGGGGGACCGGGGAGCTGTTTTTT
>.|TRBV10-3|14|TRBJ1-4|.
CAISDRGSNEKLFF
TGTGCCATCAGTGACAGGGGTTCTAATGAAAAACTGTTTTTT
>TRBD1|TRBV7-6|16|TRBJ2-1|.
CASSLPAGTGINEQFF
TGTGCCAGCAGCTTACCCGCCGGGACAGGGATCAATGAGCAGTTCTTC